This is a list of T cell receptor beta chains from one sample in a study of blood T cells in healthy people across ages. One entry per CDR3 protein, called by TCRdb with MiXCR from the 5' RACE reads. The sample comprises about 1,500,000 distinct CDR3 sequences, about 40% of which are singletons, and 6.5% to 10% rests with the top ten. The sequenced sample was blood. All receptors come from a woman aged 18-29 years in good health. Both conserved end residues are part of each CDR3.

j_gene: TRBJ2-2
v_gene: TRBV27
CDR3aa: CASSSDLAGELFF

j_gene: TRBJ1-6
v_gene: TRBV7-2
CDR3aa: CASSPARAPLHF

j_gene: TRBJ1-1
v_gene: TRBV7-9
CDR3aa: CASSLQGYGEAFF

j_gene: TRBJ2-7
v_gene: TRBV5-1
CDR3aa: CASMAGTSTYEQYF

j_gene: TRBJ2-1
v_gene: TRBV7-9
CDR3aa: CASSFRTSRNEQFF

j_gene: TRBJ1-1
v_gene: TRBV20-1
CDR3aa: CSAPSTGGQEAFF

j_gene: -
v_gene: TRBV7-9
CDR3aa: CASSLIGTASSYEQYF

j_gene: TRBJ2-1
v_gene: TRBV28
CDR3aa: CASSSGVVEQFF

j_gene: TRBJ1-2
v_gene: TRBV3-1
CDR3aa: CASSQVQSGGAYGYTF

j_gene: TRBJ1-1
v_gene: TRBV7-9
CDR3aa: CASSPPTGDRTEAFF

j_gene: TRBJ2-3
v_gene: TRBV2
CDR3aa: CASSRRGLSTDTQYF

j_gene: TRBJ2-3
v_gene: TRBV5-4
CDR3aa: CASSSLADTDTQYF

j_gene: TRBJ1-2
v_gene: TRBV7-9
CDR3aa: CASSLTGAPGYTF

j_gene: TRBJ2-1
v_gene: TRBV20-1
CDR3aa: CSARDDERGGGDEQFF

j_gene: TRBJ2-1
v_gene: TRBV20-1
CDR3aa: CSAIVASGTMYYNEQFF

j_gene: TRBJ2-5
v_gene: TRBV24-1
CDR3aa: CATSDRGTSGLNEQYF

j_gene: TRBJ2-7
v_gene: TRBV11-1
CDR3aa: CASSEQDRGSIEQYF

j_gene: TRBJ1-2
v_gene: TRBV29-1
CDR3aa: CSGYEARSHTF

j_gene: TRBJ2-1
v_gene: TRBV9
CDR3aa: CASSVAPNSYNEQFF

j_gene: TRBJ1-4
v_gene: TRBV6-1
CDR3aa: CASSARTGQARGEKLFF

j_gene: TRBJ2-7
v_gene: TRBV10-3
CDR3aa: CAISEAAVGGGYEQYF

j_gene: TRBJ2-3
v_gene: TRBV9
CDR3aa: CASSSSREHTDTQYF

j_gene: TRBJ1-1
v_gene: TRBV30
CDR3aa: CAWSDGSPEAFF

j_gene: TRBJ1-2
v_gene: TRBV7-2
CDR3aa: CASSLGRQILGGYTF

j_gene: -
v_gene: TRBV29-1
CDR3aa: CSVLSTFGEQYF

j_gene: TRBJ1-1
v_gene: TRBV20-1
CDR3aa: CSATSGAPNTEAFF

j_gene: TRBJ2-1
v_gene: TRBV5-1
CDR3aa: CASTLGTGGDEQFF

j_gene: TRBJ1-2
v_gene: TRBV3-1
CDR3aa: CASQGLAPNYGYTF

j_gene: TRBJ2-7
v_gene: TRBV7-6
CDR3aa: CASSLGAGGGASYEQYF

j_gene: TRBJ1-4
v_gene: TRBV20-1
CDR3aa: CSARAVGRGNEKLFF